Described below is a single TCR beta chain sequence and its context. This entry comes from a study of T cell responses to AZD1222 COVID-19 vaccine. CDR1 and CDR2 (germline): SGHRS, YFSETQ. The CDR3 has 16 residues. The junction had 7 bases not matched to a gene; V was cut back by 3 bases and J by 0 bases. Clones were read by immunoSEQ multiplex PCR, and TCRdb kept only the in-frame ones, dropping some. In the table there are 110,000 to 150,000 clones, more than 80% of which are singletons. This chain connects TRBV5-1 to TRBJ1-2; 8 bases align to TRBD1. This TCR came from an adult in good health. The material was peripheral blood, obtained on day 0 of AZD1222 vaccination. Here the CDR3 reads CASSYTRTGTNYGYTF. The CDR3, as DNA: TGCGCCAGCAGCTACACCCGGACAGGGACTAACTATGGCTACACCTTC.